This TCR beta chain was documented in a study of CD8+CD57+ T cells in acquired aplastic anemia. Genomic DNA constituted the template upon which TCR beta VDJ and CDR3 profiling was performed. One entry per CDR3 protein results from TCRdb running MiXCR on the reads. The sample consists of a few hundred thousand distinct CDR3 sequences, roughly 50% of them appearing once. Sequencing used sorted CD4+, CD8+, or CD8+CD57+ T cells (not recorded which) from PBMCs. The TCR sequence derives from a human donor with severe aplastic anemia or a healthy control (not recorded which).

The CDR3 coding sequence is TGTGCCAGCAGCTTAGTGGGGGGAGCTGAAGCTTTCTTT. Its protein product is CASSLVGGAEAFF. V gene TRBV7-9 combines with J gene TRBJ1-1, with D possibly being TRBD1 (5 bases). The CDR3 is 13 amino acids. Trimming removed 1 base at V and 6 bases at J, with 9 bases between. Germline CDR1 is SEHNR and CDR2 is FQNEAQ (reference sequence).